This T cell receptor beta chain was sequenced in a study of T cell repertoires in cytomegalovirus infection (dated by TCRdb to between 2019 and 2020). Describing the broader study: Recently identified HLA-C-restricted CMV epitopes, whose presentation resists viral immunomodulation, were targeted by peptide stimulations together with well-studied HLA-B-restricted epitopes. Because public TCR beta signatures pointed to carriage of CMV infection together with the matching HLA type, the HLA type of each donor mattered for the analysis. Results and caveats for the whole study, not just this receptor: In the ex vivo response, HLA-C-restricted CMV-specific TCR beta clonotypes were dominant, and in two of eight donors the single most frequent clonotype came from this HLA-C-restricted group. In both this cohort and an independent cohort of 300 to 450 donors, the cumulative frequency of public TCR beta family members distinguished carriers of CMV infection plus the relevant HLA type.

With respect to this clonotype: Which antigen it targets is not known. Base qualities are not recorded, but no much larger clone differs from it by a single base.

From a lookup of the germline V gene (reference sequence), CDR1 and CDR2 are SGHKS and YYEKEE. The CDR3 spans 14 residues, from the cysteine through the phenylalanine. The only DNA kept is the CDR3, 42 bases in frame from the first base. The junction shows trimming of 4 bases on V and 4 bases on J, plus 14 bases between the germline ends. The meaning of the sample's treatment or condition label: in vitro stimulation with specific CMV peptide epitopes to enrich CMV-specific T cells. Sequencing was performed on an Illumina HiSeq 1500. The public reads were reprocessed in TCRdb via fastp at Q25 and MiXCR, keeping in-frame beta chains. Rows matching on CDR3 protein sequence are summarized as one entry with the most common DNA and genes. The sample contains 300,000 or so distinct CDR3 sequences, more than 20% of them found a single time. The leading ten clones occupy about an eighth of the sample.

Material: cultured PBMCs, obtained from culture after CMV antigen stimulation. The clonotype was recovered from a human donor in good health (CMV status not recorded). Some clones in this sample may be carry-over from other donors' samples. The chain was built from TRBV5-5 and TRBJ2-5, with no confidently assigned D gene. The sequenced DNA is TGTGCCAGCAGCCCCTCATCTCGCCTAGAGACCCAGTACTTC. The resulting protein is CASSPSSRLETQYF.